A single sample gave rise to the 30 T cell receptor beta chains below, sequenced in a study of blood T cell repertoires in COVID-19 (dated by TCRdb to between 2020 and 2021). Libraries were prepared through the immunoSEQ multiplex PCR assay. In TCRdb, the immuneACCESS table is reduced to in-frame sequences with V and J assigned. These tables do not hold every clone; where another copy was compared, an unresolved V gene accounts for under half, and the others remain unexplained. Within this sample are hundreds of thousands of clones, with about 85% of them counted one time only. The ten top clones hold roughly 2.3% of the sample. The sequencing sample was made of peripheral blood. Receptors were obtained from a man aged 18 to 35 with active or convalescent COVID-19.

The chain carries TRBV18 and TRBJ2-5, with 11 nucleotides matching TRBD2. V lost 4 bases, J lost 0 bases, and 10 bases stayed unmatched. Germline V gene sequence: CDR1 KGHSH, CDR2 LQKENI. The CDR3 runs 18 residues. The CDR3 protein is CASSQIPGLADHQETQYF. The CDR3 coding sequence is TGTGCCAGCTCACAAATACCGGGACTAGCGGACCACCAAGAGACCCAGTACTTC.

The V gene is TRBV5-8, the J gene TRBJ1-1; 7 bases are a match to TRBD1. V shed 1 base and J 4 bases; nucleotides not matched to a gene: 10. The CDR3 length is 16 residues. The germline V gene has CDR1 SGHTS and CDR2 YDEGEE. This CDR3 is CASSLRRGRRSTEAFF. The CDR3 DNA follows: TGTGCCAGCAGCTTGAGAAGGGGGCGCAGGAGCACTGAAGCTTTCTTT.

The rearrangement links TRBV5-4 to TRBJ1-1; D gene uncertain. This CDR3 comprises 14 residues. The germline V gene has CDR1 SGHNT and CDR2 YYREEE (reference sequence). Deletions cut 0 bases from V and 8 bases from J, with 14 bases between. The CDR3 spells CASSLEGGYGEAFF. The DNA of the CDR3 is TGTGCCAGCAGCTTGGAGGGAGGGTATGGGGAAGCTTTCTTT.

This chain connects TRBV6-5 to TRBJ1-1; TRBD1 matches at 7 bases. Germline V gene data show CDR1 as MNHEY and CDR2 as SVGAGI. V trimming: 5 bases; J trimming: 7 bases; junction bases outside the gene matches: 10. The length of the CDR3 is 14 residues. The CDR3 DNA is TGTGCCAGCAGTACCGGGACAGTCCTCGTTGAAGCTTTCTTT. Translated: CASSTGTVLVEAFF.

The CDR3: CASSPLQGSGYGYTF. CDR3 coding DNA: TGTGCCAGCTCACCTTTACAGGGGTCCGGATATGGCTACACCTTC. This chain links TRBV11-1 with TRBJ1-2; 7 bases align to TRBD1. The V and J ends lost 8 bases and 5 bases, in that order; junction bases with no gene match: 14. The CDR3 loop spans 15 amino acids. From germline, CDR1 is SGHAT and CDR2 FQDESV (reference sequence).

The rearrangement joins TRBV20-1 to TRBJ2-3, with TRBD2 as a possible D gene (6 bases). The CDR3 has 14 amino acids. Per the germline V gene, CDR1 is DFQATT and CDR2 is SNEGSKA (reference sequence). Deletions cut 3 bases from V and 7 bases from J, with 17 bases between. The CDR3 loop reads CSASFPGELNTQYF. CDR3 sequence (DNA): TGCAGTGCTAGTTTTCCGGGAGAATTGAATACGCAGTATTTT.

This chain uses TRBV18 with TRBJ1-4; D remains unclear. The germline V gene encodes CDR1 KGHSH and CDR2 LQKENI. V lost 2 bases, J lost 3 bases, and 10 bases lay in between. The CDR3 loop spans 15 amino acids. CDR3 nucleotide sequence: TGTGCCAGCTCACCAGCTAGACGGGCTAATGAAAAACTGTTTTTT. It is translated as CASSPARRANEKLFF. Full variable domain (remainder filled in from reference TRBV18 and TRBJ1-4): NAGVMQNPRHLVRRRGQEARLRCSPMKGHSHVYWYRQLPEEGLKFMVYLQKENIIDESGMPKERFSAEFPKEGPSILRIQQVVRGDSAAYFCASSPARRANEKLFFGSGTQLSVL.

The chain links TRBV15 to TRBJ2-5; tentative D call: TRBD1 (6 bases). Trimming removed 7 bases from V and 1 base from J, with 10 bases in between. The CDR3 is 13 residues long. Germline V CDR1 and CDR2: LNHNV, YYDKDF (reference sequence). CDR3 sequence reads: CATKDSIQETQYF. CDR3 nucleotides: TGTGCCACCAAGGACAGCATCCAAGAGACCCAGTACTTC.

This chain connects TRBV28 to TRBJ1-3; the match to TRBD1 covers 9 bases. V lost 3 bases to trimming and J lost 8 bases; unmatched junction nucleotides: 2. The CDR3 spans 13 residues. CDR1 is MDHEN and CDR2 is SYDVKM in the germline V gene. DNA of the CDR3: TGTGCCAGCAGTTTGACAGGGGGGTACACCATATATTTT. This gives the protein CASSLTGGYTIYF.

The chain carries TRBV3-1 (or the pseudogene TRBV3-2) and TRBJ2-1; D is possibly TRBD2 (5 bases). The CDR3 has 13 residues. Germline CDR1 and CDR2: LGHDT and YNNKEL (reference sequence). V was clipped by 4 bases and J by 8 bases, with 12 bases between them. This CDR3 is CASSRNSAYEQFF. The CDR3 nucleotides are TGTGCCAGCAGCCGGAATAGCGCCTATGAGCAGTTCTTC.

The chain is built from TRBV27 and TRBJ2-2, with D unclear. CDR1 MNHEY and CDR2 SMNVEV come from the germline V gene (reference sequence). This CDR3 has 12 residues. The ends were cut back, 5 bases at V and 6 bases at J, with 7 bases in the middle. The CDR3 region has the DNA TGTGCCAGCAGTCTCCCTTCCGGGGAGCTGTTTTTT. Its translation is CASSLPSGELFF.

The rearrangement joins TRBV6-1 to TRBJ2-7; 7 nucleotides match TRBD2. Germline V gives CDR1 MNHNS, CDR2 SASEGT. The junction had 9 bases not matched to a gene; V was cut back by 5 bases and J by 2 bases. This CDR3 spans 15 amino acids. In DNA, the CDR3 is TGTGCCAGCAGTCCGCCCGGGAGGCCCACCTACGAGCAGTACTTC. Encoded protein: CASSPPGRPTYEQYF.

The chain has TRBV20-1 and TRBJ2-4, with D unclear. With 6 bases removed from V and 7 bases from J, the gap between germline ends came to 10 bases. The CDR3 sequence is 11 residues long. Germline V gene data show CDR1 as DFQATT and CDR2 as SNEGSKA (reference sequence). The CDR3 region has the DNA TGCAGTGCCCCAGGTATCAACATTCAGTACTTC. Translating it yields CSAPGINIQYF.

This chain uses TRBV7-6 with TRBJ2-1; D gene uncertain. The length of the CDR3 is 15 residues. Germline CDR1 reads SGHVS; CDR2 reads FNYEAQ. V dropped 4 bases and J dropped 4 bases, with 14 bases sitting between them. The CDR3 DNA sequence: TGTGCCAGCAGCTACACTAAGGAATTTTACAATGAGCAGTTCTTC. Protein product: CASSYTKEFYNEQFF.

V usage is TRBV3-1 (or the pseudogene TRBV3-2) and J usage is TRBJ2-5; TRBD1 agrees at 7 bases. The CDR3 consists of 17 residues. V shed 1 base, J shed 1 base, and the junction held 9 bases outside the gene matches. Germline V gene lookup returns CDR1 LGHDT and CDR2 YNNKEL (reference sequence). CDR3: CASSQVRGLGPQETQYF. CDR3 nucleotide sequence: TGTGCCAGCAGCCAAGTAAGGGGGCTGGGCCCCCAAGAGACCCAGTACTTC.

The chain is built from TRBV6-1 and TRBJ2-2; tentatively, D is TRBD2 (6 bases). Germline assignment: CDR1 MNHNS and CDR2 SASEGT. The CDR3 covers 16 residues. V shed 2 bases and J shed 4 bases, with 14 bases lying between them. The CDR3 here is CASSELGGGATGELFF. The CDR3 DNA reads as TGTGCCAGCAGTGAATTGGGGGGTGGGGCCACCGGGGAGCTGTTTTTT.

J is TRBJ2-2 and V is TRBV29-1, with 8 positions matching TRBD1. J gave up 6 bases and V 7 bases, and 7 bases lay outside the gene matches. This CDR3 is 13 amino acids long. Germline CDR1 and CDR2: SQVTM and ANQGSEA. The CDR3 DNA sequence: TGCAGCGCCCGGGACAGGAGCGCCGGGGAGCTGTTTTTT. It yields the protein CSARDRSAGELFF.

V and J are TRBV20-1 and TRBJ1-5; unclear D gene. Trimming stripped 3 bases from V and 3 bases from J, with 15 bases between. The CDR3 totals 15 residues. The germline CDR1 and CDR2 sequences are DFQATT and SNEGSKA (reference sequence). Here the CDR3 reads CSASFSPKNNQPQHF. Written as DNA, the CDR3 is TGCAGTGCTAGTTTTTCCCCCAAAAACAATCAGCCCCAGCATTTT.

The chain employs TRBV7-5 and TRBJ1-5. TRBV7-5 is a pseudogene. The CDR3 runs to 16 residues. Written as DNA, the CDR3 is TGTGCCAGAAGCCAAACTAGGGAGTATAGCAATCAGCCCCAGCATTTT. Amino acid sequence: CARSQTREYSNQPQHF.

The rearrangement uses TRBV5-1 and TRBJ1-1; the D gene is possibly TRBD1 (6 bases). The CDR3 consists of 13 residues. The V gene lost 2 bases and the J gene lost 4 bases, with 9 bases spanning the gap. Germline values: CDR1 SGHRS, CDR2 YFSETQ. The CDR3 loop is CASSFTGLTEAFF. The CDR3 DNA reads TGCGCCAGCAGCTTCACAGGGCTCACTGAAGCTTTCTTT.

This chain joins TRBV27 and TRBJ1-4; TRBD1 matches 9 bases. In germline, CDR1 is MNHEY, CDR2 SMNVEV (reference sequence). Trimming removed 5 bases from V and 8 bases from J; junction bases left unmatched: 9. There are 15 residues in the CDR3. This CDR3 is CASSPRDRVSEKLFF. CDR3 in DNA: TGTGCCAGCAGTCCCCGGGACAGGGTGAGCGAAAAACTGTTTTTT.

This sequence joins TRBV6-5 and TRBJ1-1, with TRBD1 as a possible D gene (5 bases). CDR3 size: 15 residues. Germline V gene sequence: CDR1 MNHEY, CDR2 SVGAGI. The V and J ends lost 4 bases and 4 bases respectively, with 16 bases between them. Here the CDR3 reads CASSLTGGGSTEAFF. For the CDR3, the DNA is TGTGCCAGCAGTTTAACCGGGGGGGGGAGCACTGAAGCTTTCTTT.

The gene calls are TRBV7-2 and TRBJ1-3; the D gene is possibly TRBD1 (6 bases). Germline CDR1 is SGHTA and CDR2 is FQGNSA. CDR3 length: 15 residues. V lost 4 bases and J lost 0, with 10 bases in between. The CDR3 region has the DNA TGTGCCAGCAGCTACGACAGGTACTCTGGAAACACCATATATTTT. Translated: CASSYDRYSGNTIYF.

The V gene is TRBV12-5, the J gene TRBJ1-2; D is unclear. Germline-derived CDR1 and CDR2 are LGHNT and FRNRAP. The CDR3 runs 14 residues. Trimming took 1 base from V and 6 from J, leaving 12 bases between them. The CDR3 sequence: CASGLEMERDGYTF. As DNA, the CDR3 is TGTGCTAGTGGTTTGGAAATGGAGAGGGATGGCTACACCTTC.

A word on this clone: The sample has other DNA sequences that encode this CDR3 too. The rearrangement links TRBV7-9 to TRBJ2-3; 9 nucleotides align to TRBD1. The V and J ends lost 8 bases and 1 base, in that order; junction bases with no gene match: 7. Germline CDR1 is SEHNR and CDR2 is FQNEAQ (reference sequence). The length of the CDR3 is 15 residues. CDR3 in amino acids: CASSSRDRGTDTQYF. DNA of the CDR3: TGTGCCAGCTCAAGCCGGGACAGGGGCACAGATACGCAGTATTTT.

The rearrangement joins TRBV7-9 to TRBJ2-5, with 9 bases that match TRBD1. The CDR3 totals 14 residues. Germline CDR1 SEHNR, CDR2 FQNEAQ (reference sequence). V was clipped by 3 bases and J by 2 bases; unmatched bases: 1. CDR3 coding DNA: TGTGCCAGCAGCTTGGGGACAGGGCAAGAGACCCAGTACTTC. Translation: CASSLGTGQETQYF.

CDR3 in amino acids: CASSAGLAGGYNEQFF. The CDR3, as DNA: TGCGCCAGCAGCGCGGGACTAGCGGGAGGGTACAATGAGCAGTTCTTC. V usage is TRBV5-1 and J usage is TRBJ2-1; 16 bases map to TRBD2. V shed 4 bases and J 4 bases; nucleotides not matched to a gene: 2. The CDR3 contains 16 residues. CDR1 is SGHRS, CDR2 YFSETQ, per germline.

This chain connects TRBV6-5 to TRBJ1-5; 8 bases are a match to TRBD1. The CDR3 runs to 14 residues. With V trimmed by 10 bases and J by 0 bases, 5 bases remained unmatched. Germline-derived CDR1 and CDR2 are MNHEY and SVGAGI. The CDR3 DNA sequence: TGTGCCACCCGAGGACAGGGTAGCAATCAGCCCCAGCATTTT. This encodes CATRGQGSNQPQHF.

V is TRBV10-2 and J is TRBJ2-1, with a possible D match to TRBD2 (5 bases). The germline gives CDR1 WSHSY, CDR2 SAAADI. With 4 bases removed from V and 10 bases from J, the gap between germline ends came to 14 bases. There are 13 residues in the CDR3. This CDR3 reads CASSVGGRREQFF. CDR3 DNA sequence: TGCGCCAGCAGTGTCGGTGGGAGAAGGGAGCAGTTCTTC.

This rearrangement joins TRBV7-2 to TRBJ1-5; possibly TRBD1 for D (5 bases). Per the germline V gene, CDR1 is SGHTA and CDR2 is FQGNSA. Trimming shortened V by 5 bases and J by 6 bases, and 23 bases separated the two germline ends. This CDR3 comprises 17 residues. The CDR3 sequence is CASSPSGGGLAAQPQHF. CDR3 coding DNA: TGTGCCAGCAGCCCCTCCGGGGGTGGCCTGGCAGCTCAGCCCCAGCATTTT.